This paragraph covers one TCR beta chain sequence. Per the study methods: Nucleated cell number was recorded as an estimate derived from reference gene primer amplification. TCRdb's table, derived via immunoSEQ multiplex PCR, lists solely in-frame clones and lacks some. Clone size and V and J calls were adopted from that table, with D and trimming inferred from the DNA. Of approximately 500,000 clones in the sample, roughly nine tenths were seen once. The sample is drawn from a study of blood T cell repertoires in COVID-19. Study at large: Sites in the United States, Italy and Spain provided acute and convalescent COVID-19 samples. T cells, B-cell-depleted T cells, or PBMCs supplied cDNA or gDNA.

The CDR3 spans 14 residues. Germline V gene lookup returns CDR1 SGDLS and CDR2 YYNGEE. V lost 3 bases to trimming and J lost 2 bases, with 10 bases between them. The receptor comes from a woman aged 50 to 60 with COVID-19, enrolled during active disease. Material for sequencing was peripheral blood. The chain has TRBV9 and TRBJ2-3; no definite D call. The CDR3 is CASSALLNTDTQYF. The CDR3 DNA follows: TGTGCCAGCAGCGCCCTCCTTAACACAGATACGCAGTATTTT.